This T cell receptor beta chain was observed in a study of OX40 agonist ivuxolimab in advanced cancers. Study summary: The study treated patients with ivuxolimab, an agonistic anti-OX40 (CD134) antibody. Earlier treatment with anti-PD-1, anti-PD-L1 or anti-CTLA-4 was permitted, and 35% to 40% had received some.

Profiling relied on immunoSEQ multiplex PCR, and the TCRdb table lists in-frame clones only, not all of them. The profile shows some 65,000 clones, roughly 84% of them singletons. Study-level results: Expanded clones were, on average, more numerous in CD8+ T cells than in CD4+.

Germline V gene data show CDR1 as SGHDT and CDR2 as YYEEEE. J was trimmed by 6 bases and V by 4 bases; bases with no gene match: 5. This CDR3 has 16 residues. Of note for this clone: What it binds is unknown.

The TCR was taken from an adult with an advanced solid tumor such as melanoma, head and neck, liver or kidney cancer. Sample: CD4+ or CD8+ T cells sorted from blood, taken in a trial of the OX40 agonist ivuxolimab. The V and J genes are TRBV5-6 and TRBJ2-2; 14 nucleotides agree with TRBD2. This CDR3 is CASSATSGGVAGELFF. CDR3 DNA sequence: TGTGCCAGCAGCGCGACTAGCGGGGGGGTCGCCGGGGAGCTGTTTTTT.